Below, one T cell receptor (beta chain) is given with its context. This clonotype was counted a few times. The target of this receptor is not known. Base qualities are not provided; no much larger clone lies one nucleotide away. The sample originates from a study of T cells after yellow fever vaccination (dated by TCRdb to about 2019). Regarding the complete study: The SMART-Seq v4 Ultra Low Input RNA kit was used to prepare libraries from fractions with low cell numbers. Bulk TCR alpha and beta repertoires were sequenced longitudinally to track T-cell clones before and after primary and booster YFV17D yellow fever vaccination. Two healthy male donors made up the cohort, one aged 18 to 30 years and the other aged 30 to 40 years. Blood was drawn at multiple timepoints before and after primary and secondary immunization, with bulk PBMC replicates and cell subsets isolated. The paper as a whole reports these results and caveats: Because abundant contaminating clonotypes from the bulk population could be contained in FACS-sorted repertoires, computational filtering was required. Most clones expanded after primary vaccination (around 96% of CD4 and 80% to 90% of CD8) were re-detected after the booster, suggesting that broad memory maintenance occurred. Compared with the primary T-cell response, the secondary T-cell response was weaker but faster, peaking on day 5 rather than day 15. Only a couple of donors were included in the study, so the extent to which the findings can be generalized is limited. A small share of clonotypes was detected in both CD4 and CD8 compartments, with the overlap likely arising from convergent recombination.

TCR cDNA was synthesized by 5'RACE template switching, through which a universal primer site and unique molecular identifiers were introduced. Priming for cDNA synthesis came from both the TCR alpha and TCR beta constant segments. Library amplification involved two PCR steps, and the second step added sample barcodes and sequencing adapters. Sequencing of the libraries was done on either Illumina HiSeq 2500 (2x100 bp) or NovaSeq (2x150 bp). For the original study's pipeline: MIGEC handled demultiplexing of reads and collapsing into UMI consensus sequences, while MiXCR performed V(D)J alignment. Clonotypes responding to the vaccine were identified with edgeR on replicate PBMC samples, with the criteria of FDR below 0.01 and a log2 fold change above 5 up to day 15. Each bulk clonotype was labeled CD4 or CD8 based on which sequenced repertoire, CD4 or CD8, contained the clonotype at higher abundance. TCRdb trimmed public reads at Q25 via fastp, called clones via MiXCR and kept in-frame beta chains. Identical CDR3 proteins give one entry, which carries the most common genes and DNA. TCRdb, not the original authors, processed these V and J calls. The sample table records about 370,000 distinct CDR3 sequences; around 10% of these occur just once. The ten largest account for roughly 18% of the sample.

In the germline V gene (reference sequence), CDR1 corresponds to SEHNR and CDR2 to FQNEAQ. The CDR3 sequence holds 15 residues, the cysteine and phenylalanine included. The DNA shown is the 45-base CDR3, in frame from base 1. The trim is 6 bases for V and 5 bases for J, with a gap of 19 bases between the germline ends. The sample's treatment or condition label is to be understood as: live attenuated yellow fever vaccine strain. At every blood-draw timepoint, two biological replicates of bulk PBMCs were collected. PBMCs were isolated from peripheral blood using a standard Ficoll-Paque protocol. RNA was extracted with TriZol from bulk PBMCs, CD4 and CD8 fractions, and dextramer-positive and dextramer-negative fractions.

Sample: PBMCs, taken on the day of the first yellow fever vaccination. The receptor chain draws on TRBV7-9 and TRBJ1-1, and possibly TRBD1, on 6 matching bases. The clonotype comes from a man aged 18 to 29 who received the YFV17D yellow fever vaccine. The CDR3 amino acid sequence is: CASREGRGGHTEAFF. The DNA sequence is as follows: TGTGCCAGCAGGGAGGGCAGGGGAGGTCATACTGAAGCTTTCTTT.